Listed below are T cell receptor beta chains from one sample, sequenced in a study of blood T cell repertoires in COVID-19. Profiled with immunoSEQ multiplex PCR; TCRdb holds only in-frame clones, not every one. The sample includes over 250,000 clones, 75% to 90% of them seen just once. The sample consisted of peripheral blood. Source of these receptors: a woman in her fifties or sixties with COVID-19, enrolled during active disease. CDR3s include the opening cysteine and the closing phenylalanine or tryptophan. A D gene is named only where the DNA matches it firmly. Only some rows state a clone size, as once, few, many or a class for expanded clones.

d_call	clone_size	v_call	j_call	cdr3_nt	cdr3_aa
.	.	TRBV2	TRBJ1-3	TGTGCCAGCAGACCACAGGGTTCCTCTGGAAACACCATATATTTT	CASRPQGSSGNTIYF
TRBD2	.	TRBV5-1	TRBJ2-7	TGCGCCAGCAGCTCTACTAGCGGCTCCTACGAGCAGTACTTC	CASSSTSGSYEQYF
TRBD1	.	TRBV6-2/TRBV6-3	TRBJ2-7	TGTGCCAGCAGCCAACCCCACAGGGGATCCAACGAGCAGTACTTC	CASSQPHRGSNEQYF
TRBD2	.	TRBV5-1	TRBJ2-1	TGCGCCAGCAGCTTGGCGACTAGCGGGAAACTCAGTGAGCAGTTCTTC	CASSLATSGKLSEQFF
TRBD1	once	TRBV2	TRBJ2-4	TGTGCCAGCAGTGAAATGTATGTAGGGGGCGCGGCCAAAAACATTCAGTACTTC	CASSEMYVGGAAKNIQYF
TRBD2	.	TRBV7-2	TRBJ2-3	TGTGCCAGCAGCCCCCGCCGGCTAGCGGGAGTGGGAGATACGCAGTATTTT	CASSPRRLAGVGDTQYF
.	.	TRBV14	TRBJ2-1	TGTGCCAGCAGCCAAGCACAGGTGAGCTCCTACAATGAGCAGTTCTTC	CASSQAQVSSYNEQFF
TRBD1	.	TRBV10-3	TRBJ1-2	TGTGCCATCAGTGATAACGGGGACAGCTTCTATGGCTACACCTTC	CAISDNGDSFYGYTF
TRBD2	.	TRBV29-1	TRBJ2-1	TGCAGCGTTGGGGCGGGAGTCAGCTCCTACAATGAGCAGTTCTTC	CSVGAGVSSYNEQFF
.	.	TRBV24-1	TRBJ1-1	TGTGCCACCTCACGGGGTCCGATGAACACTGAAGCTTTCTTT	CATSRGPMNTEAFF
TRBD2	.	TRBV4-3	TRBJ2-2	TGCGCCAGCAGTCTAGCGGGAGGGCCGAAAGGCACCGGGGAGCTGTTTTTT	CASSLAGGPKGTGELFF
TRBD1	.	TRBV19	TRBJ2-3	TGTGCCAGTAGTAGGGACAGGGGGCGCGAAAATACGCAGTATTTT	CASSRDRGRENTQYF
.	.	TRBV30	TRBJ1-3	TGTGCCTGGAGTGTACAGGGTTGGGCTGGAAACACCATATATTTT	CAWSVQGWAGNTIYF
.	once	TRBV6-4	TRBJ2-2	TGTGCCAGCAGTGTTGGACAGATATCTCCGAACACCGGGGAGCTGTTTTTT	CASSVGQISPNTGELFF
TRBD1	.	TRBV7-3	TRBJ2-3	TGTGCCAGCAGCTTAATGGGTGACAGGGGAAGTTTTGCTTCCAGCACAGATACGCAGTATTTT	CASSLMGDRGSFASSTDTQYF
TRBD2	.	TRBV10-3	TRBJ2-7	TGTGCCATCAGTGAGTCATCCGGACTAGGTAAGGACGAGCAGTACTTC	CAISESSGLGKDEQYF
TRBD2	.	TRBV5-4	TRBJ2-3	TGTGCCAGCAGCGCTAGCGGGATGGGAACAGATACGCAGTATTTT	CASSASGMGTDTQYF
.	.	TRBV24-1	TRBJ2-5	TGTGCCACCAGACAGGGAAGGTTGGGGACCCAGTACTTC	CATRQGRLGTQYF
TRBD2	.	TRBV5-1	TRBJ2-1	TGCGCCAGCAGCTCGGGCGGGAGAGTGAATGAGCAGTTCTTC	CASSSGGRVNEQFF
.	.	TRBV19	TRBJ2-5	TGTGCCAGTAGTATAGAGCTATCAGGGGCCCAGACCCAGTACTTC	CASSIELSGAQTQYF
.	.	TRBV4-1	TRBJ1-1	TGCGCCAGCAGCCAAGAGGGCCGGGCGGGGAACACTGAAGCTTTCTTT	CASSQEGRAGNTEAFF
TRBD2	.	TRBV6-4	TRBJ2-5	TGTGCCAGCAGTGACGCCACTAGCGCGACACAAGAGACCCAGTACTTC	CASSDATSATQETQYF
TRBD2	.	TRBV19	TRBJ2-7	TGTGCCAGTAGTCCCTTTTCTAGCGGATACTACGAGCAGTACTTC	CASSPFSSGYYEQYF
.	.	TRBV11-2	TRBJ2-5	TGTGCCAGCAGCCGAAGCGAGGGAGCGACCCAGTACTTC	CASSRSEGATQYF
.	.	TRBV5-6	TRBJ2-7	TGTGCCAGCAGTCCGGGACACAACTCCTACGAGCAGTACTTC	CASSPGHNSYEQYF
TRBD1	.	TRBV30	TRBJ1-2	TGTGCCTGGAGTCTCACTCCGGGACAGTGGTATGGCTACACCTTC	CAWSLTPGQWYGYTF
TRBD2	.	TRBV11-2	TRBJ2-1	TGTGCCAGCAGTCTCGGACTAGGTGAGCAGTTCTTC	CASSLGLGEQFF
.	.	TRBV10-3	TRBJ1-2	TGTGCCATCAGTGAGTCGGCAGACTATGGCTACACCTTC	CAISESADYGYTF
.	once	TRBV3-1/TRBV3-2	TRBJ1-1	TGTGCCAGCAGCCAAGGGGACATAGCGACTGAAGCTTTCTTT	CASSQGDIATEAFF
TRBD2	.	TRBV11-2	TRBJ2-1	TGTGCCAGCAGCTTAGATGAGACTAGCGAGGGAGTCTTC	CASSLDETSEGVF
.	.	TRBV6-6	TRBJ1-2	TGTGCCAGCAGTGACAGGACAGCTAACTATGGCTACACCTTC	CASSDRTANYGYTF
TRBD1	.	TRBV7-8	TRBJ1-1	TGTGCCAGCAGCCGGGACAGGGCGGGGACTGAAGCTTTCTTT	CASSRDRAGTEAFF
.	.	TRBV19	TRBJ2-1	TGTGCCAGTAGTATGTTGATACTAGGAAACAATGAGCAGTTCTTC	CASSMLILGNNEQFF
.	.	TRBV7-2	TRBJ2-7	TGTGCCAGCAGCTTAGGAGGGTTGGGGGGGCGGATCTACGAGCAGTACTTC	CASSLGGLGGRIYEQYF
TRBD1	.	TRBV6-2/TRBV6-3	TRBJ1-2	TGTGCCAGCAGTTATCGGACAGGACAACCTAACTATGGCTACACCTTC	CASSYRTGQPNYGYTF
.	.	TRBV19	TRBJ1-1	TGTGCCAGTAGTATAGCGGGCGGGGTCTTGAGCACTGAAGCTTTCTTT	CASSIAGGVLSTEAFF
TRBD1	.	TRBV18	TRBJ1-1	TGTGCCAGCTCCCCACAGGGGGCGCAGAGGAACACTGAAGCTTTCTTT	CASSPQGAQRNTEAFF
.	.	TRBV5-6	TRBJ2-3	TGTGCCAGCAGCTTGGCCACAGGGACGAAAACAGATACGCAGTATTTT	CASSLATGTKTDTQYF
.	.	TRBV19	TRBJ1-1	TGTGCCAGTAGTATAGCCCGACAGGAAGCTTTCTTT	CASSIARQEAFF
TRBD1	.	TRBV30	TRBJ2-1	TGTGCCTGGAAGTCTAGGGACAGCTCCTACAATGAGCAGTTCTTC	CAWKSRDSSYNEQFF
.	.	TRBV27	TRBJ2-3	TGTGCCAGCAGTTCCATGGGCACAGGTGAGATGGATACGCAGTATTTT	CASSSMGTGEMDTQYF
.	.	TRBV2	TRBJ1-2	TGTGCCAGCAGTGAAGCGTCTTCGAGTTATTTAGATGGCTACACCTTC	CASSEASSSYLDGYTF